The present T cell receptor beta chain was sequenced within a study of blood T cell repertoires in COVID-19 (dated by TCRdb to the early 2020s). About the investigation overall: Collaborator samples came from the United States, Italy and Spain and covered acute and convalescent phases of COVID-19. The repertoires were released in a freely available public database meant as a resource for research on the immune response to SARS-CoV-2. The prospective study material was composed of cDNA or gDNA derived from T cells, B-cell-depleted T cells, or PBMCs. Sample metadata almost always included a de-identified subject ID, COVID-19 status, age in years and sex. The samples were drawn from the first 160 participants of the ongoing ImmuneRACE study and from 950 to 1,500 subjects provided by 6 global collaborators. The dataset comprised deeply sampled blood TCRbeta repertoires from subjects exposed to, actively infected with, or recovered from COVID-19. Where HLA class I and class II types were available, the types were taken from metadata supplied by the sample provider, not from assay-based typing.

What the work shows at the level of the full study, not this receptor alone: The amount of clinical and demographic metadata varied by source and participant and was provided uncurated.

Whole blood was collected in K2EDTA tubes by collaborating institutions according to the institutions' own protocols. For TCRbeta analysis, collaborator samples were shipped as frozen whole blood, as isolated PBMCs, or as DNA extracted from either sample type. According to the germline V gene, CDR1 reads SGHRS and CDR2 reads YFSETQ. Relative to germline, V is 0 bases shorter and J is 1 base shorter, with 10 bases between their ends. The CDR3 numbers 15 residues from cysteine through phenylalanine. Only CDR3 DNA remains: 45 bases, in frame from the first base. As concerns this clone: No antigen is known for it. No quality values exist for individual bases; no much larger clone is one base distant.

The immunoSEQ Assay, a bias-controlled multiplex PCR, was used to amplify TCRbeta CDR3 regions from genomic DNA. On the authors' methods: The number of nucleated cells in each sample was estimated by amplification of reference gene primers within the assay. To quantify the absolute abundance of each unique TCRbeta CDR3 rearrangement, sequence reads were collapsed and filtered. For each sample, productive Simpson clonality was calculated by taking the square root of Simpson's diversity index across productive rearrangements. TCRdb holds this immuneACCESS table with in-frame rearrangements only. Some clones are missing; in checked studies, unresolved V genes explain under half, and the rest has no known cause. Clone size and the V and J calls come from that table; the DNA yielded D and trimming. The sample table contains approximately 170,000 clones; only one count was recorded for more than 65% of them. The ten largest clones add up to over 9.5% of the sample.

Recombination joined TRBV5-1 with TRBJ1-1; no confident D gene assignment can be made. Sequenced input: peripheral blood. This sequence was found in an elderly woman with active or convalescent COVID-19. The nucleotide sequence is TGCGCCAGCAGCTTGGCTCCGGGTAAGAACACTGAAGCTTTCTTT. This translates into CASSLAPGKNTEAFF.